The next 9 T cell receptor beta chains were all read from a single sample in a study of identical twins. TCRdb re-called the 5' RACE reads with MiXCR, one entry per CDR3 protein. The profile shows 520,000 or so distinct CDR3 sequences, approximately 22% of them singletons. This sample was also put to use in a study of T cells expressing NK-cell markers.

Sequencing was performed on CD4+ T cells sorted from blood. All receptors derive from a woman younger than 30 in good health.

The V gene is TRBV19, the J gene TRBJ1-5; a possible D gene is TRBD1 (6 bases). CDR1 and CDR2 from the germline V gene are LNHDA and SQIVND (reference sequence). This CDR3 is 14 amino acids long. Trimming left V 8 bases short and J 4 bases short, with 15 bases between. The CDR3 DNA reads TGTGCCAGTGCCTCGGTAGGGGGGAATCAGCCCCAGCATTTT. Translating it yields CASASVGGNQPQHF.

This chain uses TRBV27 with TRBJ2-3, with 9 nucleotides matching TRBD2. This CDR3 has 16 amino acids. The V gene end was trimmed by 5 bases and the J gene end by 6 bases; junction bases not matched to a gene: 12. CDR1 is MNHEY, CDR2 SMNVEV, per germline (reference sequence). As DNA, the CDR3 is TGTGCCAGCAGTAAGCGCCTAGCGGGGCGAGGGGATACGCAGTATTTT. Encoded protein: CASSKRLAGRGDTQYF.

In its sample, this clonotype was seen a few times. The chain employs TRBV9 and TRBJ2-5; TRBD2 aligns across 10 bases. V shed 0 bases, J shed 4 bases, and the junction held 6 bases outside the gene matches. The CDR3 spans 16 residues. The V gene's germline CDR1 is SGDLS and CDR2 YYNGEE. DNA for the CDR3: TGTGCCAGCAGCGTAGGTCTAGCGGGAGATGGAGAGACCCAGTACTTC. Translation: CASSVGLAGDGETQYF.

This rearrangement joins TRBV20-1 to TRBJ2-1, with D unclear. V gave up 3 bases and J gave up 0 bases, with 12 bases separating them. CDR1 and CDR2 (germline): DFQATT, SNEGSKA (reference sequence). This CDR3 is 15 amino acids long. The CDR3, as DNA: TGCAGTGCTAGGCACCAGGTGAGCTCCTACAATGAGCAGTTCTTC. It translates to CSARHQVSSYNEQFF.

The chain is built from TRBV5-5 and TRBJ2-1; D not resolved. Germline CDR1 SGHKS, CDR2 YYEKEE (reference sequence). Trimming took off 2 bases at V and 8 bases at J, with 8 bases between the two ends. This CDR3 comprises 12 residues. CDR3 in amino acids: CASSFSVYEQFF. The CDR3 DNA follows: TGTGCCAGCAGCTTTTCAGTCTATGAGCAGTTCTTC.

This clonotype was detected many times. The chain joins TRBV10-3 to TRBJ2-2; 13 bases fit TRBD2. Trimming cost V 6 bases and J 7 bases; bases outside gene matches: 2. The CDR3 is made up of 14 amino acids. Germline CDR1 reads ENHRY; CDR2 reads SYGVKD. Written as DNA, the CDR3 is TGTGCCATCAGAGGACTAGCGGGAGACGGGGAGCTGTTTTTT. It specifies CAIRGLAGDGELFF.

This clonotype has a handful of counts. The chain joins TRBV10-3 to TRBJ2-2; TRBD2 agrees at 11 bases. From germline, CDR1 is ENHRY and CDR2 SYGVKD. The V segment lost 4 bases and the J segment 7 bases; nucleotides outside the gene matches: 5. CDR3 length: 15 residues. The CDR3 DNA reads TGTGCCATCAGTGTACTAGCGGGAGATAGCGGGGAGCTGTTTTTT. Amino acids: CAISVLAGDSGELFF.

The chain is built from TRBV11-2 and TRBJ2-7, with 10 bases that match TRBD2. The trim removed 0 bases at V and 3 bases at J, leaving 8 bases unmatched. The CDR3 is 17 amino acids. From germline, CDR1 is SGHAT and CDR2 FQNNGV. The DNA of the CDR3 is TGTGCCAGCAGCTTAGATCAAACGTCTAGCGGGGGCTACGAGCAGTACTTC. Translation: CASSLDQTSSGGYEQYF.

The gene calls are TRBV6-1 and TRBJ1-3; tentatively, D is TRBD1 (5 bases). CDR1 and CDR2 (germline): MNHNS, SASEGT. V lost 5 bases, J lost 4 bases, and 18 bases lay in between. The length of the CDR3 is 16 residues. The CDR3 region is CASSRAIPGRGNTIYF. CDR3 nucleotide sequence: TGTGCCAGCAGTCGAGCAATTCCGGGACGAGGAAACACCATATATTTT.